Listed here is a single T cell receptor (beta chain). This clone was recorded only once. Its cognate antigen has yet to be identified. Per-base quality was not reported, and no clone a single base away is much larger than it. These data originate in a study of OX40 agonist ivuxolimab in advanced cancers. Turning to the overall study: Ivuxolimab, which targeted the costimulatory receptor OX40 (CD134), was an agonistic, fully human IgG2 monoclonal antibody. Intravenous ivuxolimab was administered to patients every 2 weeks at six dose levels: 0.01, 0.1, 0.3, 1.5, 3 and 10 mg/kg. Of the 50 or so patients in dose escalation, about 19 had hepatocellular carcinoma, some 15 had melanoma, 9 had renal cell carcinoma and 9 had head and neck cancer. The dose-escalation cohort was 82.7% male with a mean age of approximately 60 years, ranging from roughly 20 to 80. Prior anti-PD-1, anti-PD-L1 or anti-CTLA-4 therapy was permitted, and approximately 42% of dose-escalation patients had received checkpoint inhibitors. Partial responses occurred in three dose-escalation patients: two with cutaneous melanoma and one with hepatocellular carcinoma. Peripheral TCRbeta sequencing aimed to test whether ivuxolimab altered TCR sequence diversity and caused clonal T-cell expansion. The paper reports the monotherapy dose-escalation portion (N of about 51 patients) of the phase I ivuxolimab trial. Study-wide conclusions, independent of this receptor: Partial responders in the 0.1-3.0 mg/kg groups had among the lowest normalized peripheral clonal expansion, especially among CD8+ T cells. After ivuxolimab, CD8+ T cells had more expanded clones than CD4+ T cells on average. Low levels of normalized T-cell clonal expansion were also seen in some patients who did not respond. At doses of 0.1 to 3.0 mg/kg, clonal expansion of both CD4+ and CD8+ T cells in blood was seen between baseline and week 6. Which antigens the clonally expanded peripheral T cells were specific for was not determined.

V sheds 2 bases and J sheds 5 bases, leaving 8 bases between their ends. From the germline V gene, CDR1 is SGHDT and CDR2 is YYEEEE. The CDR3 contains 13 residues, cysteine and phenylalanine counted. This entry keeps only the CDR3 DNA: 39 bases, framed from base 1. Genomic DNA was isolated from the sorted cells so that the TCRbeta CDR3 region could be sequenced. The immunoSEQ Assay was used to sequence the TCRbeta CDR3 regions. What TCRdb holds here is the immuneACCESS table cut down to in-frame rearrangements. Part of the clones is not present; checked against another copy, under half of the missing clones reflect an unresolved V gene, and the others are unexplained. The sample table lists around 61,000 clones, roughly 84% of them with a count of one. Approximately 0.56% of the sample goes to the ten largest clones. The trial excluded patients who had a history of autoimmune disease or who were on systemic immunosuppression. Peripheral blood for TCR sequencing was drawn from every dose cohort at baseline, at cycle 4 day 1 and at cycle 7 day 1. The samples were drawn from a first-in-human, open-label, multicenter phase I dose-escalation trial of ivuxolimab. Adults with locally advanced or metastatic head and neck squamous cell, hepatocellular, melanoma or renal cell carcinoma were enrolled in the trial. Before TCR sequencing, CD4+ and CD8+ T cells were separately sorted from peripheral blood.

The sequence came from an adult with an advanced solid tumor such as melanoma, head and neck, liver or kidney cancer. The rearranged segments are TRBV5-6 and TRBJ1-3; the D gene is perhaps TRBD1, from 6 matching bases. The sequencing used CD4+ or CD8+ T cells sorted from blood, collected in a trial of the OX40 agonist ivuxolimab. CDR3 sequence: CASSLGGRNTIYF. The DNA sequence follows: TGTGCCAGCAGCTTAGGGGGAAGAAACACCATATATTTT.